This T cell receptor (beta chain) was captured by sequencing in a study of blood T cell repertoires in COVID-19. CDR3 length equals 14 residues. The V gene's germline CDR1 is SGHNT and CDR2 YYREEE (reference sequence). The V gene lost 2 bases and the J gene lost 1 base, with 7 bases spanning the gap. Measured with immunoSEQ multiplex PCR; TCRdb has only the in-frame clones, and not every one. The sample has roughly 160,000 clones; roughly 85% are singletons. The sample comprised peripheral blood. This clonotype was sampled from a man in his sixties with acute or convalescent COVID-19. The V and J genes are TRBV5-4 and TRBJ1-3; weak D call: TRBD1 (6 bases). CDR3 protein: CASSLTGSGNTIYF. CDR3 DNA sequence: TGTGCCAGCAGCTTAACAGGGTCTGGAAACACCATATATTTT.